The clone carrying this T cell receptor (beta chain) was counted between two and nine times. This sample stems from a study of metastatic and nonmetastatic thyroid tumors. Turning to the study itself: Malignant thyroid and benign thyroid patients provided blood and tumor or nodule tissue whose repertoires were compared.

Methods used by the authors: What underpinned the distant-metastasis classifier for papillary thyroid cancer was the set of CDR3 differences across clinicopathological groups. TCRdb called clones again from the PCR reads with MiXCR. The V and J calls and clone size are TCRdb's, not the authors'. The sample records approximately 84,000 clones, 15% being singletons. Patients underwent thyroid surgery, and none had received any treatment before it. The V and J ends lost 1 base and 2 bases respectively, with 15 bases between them. CDR3 length equals 18 residues. This clonotype originated in a female donor with papillary thyroid cancer or a benign thyroid nodule (not recorded which). Some clones in this sample may be carry-over from other donors' samples. Sequenced: blood. The chain employs TRBV12-3 or TRBV12-4 and TRBJ2-6; tentatively, D is TRBD2 (5 bases). The CDR3 sequence: CASSLGSPTGAGANVLTF. The DNA of the CDR3 is TGTGCCAGCAGTTTAGGCAGCCCGACCGGGGCTGGGGCCAACGTCCTGACTTTC.